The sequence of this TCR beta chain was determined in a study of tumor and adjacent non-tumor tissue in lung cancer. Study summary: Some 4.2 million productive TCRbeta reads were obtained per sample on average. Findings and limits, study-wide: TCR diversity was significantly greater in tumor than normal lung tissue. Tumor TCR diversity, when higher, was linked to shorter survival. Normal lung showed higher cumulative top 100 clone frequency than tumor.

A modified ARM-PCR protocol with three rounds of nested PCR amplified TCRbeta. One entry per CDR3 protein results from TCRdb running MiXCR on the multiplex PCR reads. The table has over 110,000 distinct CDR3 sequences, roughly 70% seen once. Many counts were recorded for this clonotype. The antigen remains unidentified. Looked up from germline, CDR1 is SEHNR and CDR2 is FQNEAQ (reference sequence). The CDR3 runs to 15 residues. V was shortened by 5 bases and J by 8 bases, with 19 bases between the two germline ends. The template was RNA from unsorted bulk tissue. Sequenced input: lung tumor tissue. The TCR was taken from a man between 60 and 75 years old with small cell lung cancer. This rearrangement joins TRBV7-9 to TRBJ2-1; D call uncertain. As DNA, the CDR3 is TGTGCCAGCAGCCCCCGGACCATCCCCGGCGATGAGCAGTTCTTC. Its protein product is CASSPRTIPGDEQFF. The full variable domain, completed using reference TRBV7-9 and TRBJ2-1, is DTGVSQNPRHKITKRGQNVTFRCDPISEHNRLYWYRQTLGQGPEFLTYFQNEAQLEKSRLLSDRFSAERPKGSFSTLEIQRTEQGDSAMYLCASSPRTIPGDEQFFGPGTRLTVL.